The present T cell receptor (beta chain) was sequenced within a study of beta chain features in type 1 diabetes (dated by TCRdb to 2016 to 2018). Broadly, across the study: Patients and healthy donors did not differ in mean age, gender distribution, total cell number or subset yield. A total of roughly 100 million sorted cells were examined across all samples, and RNA yield correlated strongly with the number of cells per subset. In the study, recently diagnosed type 1 diabetes patients and matched healthy donors were compared on the TCRB repertoires of their sorted circulating CD4+ T cell subsets. Naive and central memory subsets were obtained from all 30 or so donors, but regulatory and stem cell-like memory subsets were isolated from only 8 patients and roughly eight healthy donors. Results and caveats for the whole study, not just this receptor: At VDJ recombination sites, patients with type 1 diabetes made fewer insertions and deleted more nucleotides, a pattern implying thymic rearrangement abnormalities. Type 1 diabetes patients showed a moderate but significant shortening of TCRB CDR3 length in all four CD4+ subsets. HLA sub-analyses involved small numbers of individuals, so any influence of HLA type on TCRB rearrangement remained unresolved. Because cDNA rather than genomic DNA was sequenced, highly expressing activated cells could have been over-represented, although no difference in activation and CD3 levels was found between groups. Naive, central memory and regulatory TCRB repertoires appeared to be more similar among patients than among healthy donors. Shorter templates might be favored by PCR, yet because patient and control samples were amplified and corrected together, any such skew would affect both groups equally.

At the junction V is shortened by 2 bases and J by 8 bases, with 13 bases in between. The germline V gene encodes CDR1 MNHEY and CDR2 SMNVEV (reference sequence). The CDR3 runs 15 residues from the cysteine to the phenylalanine. The kept DNA is CDR3 alone, 45 bases in frame from the first base. From each donor, a single peripheral blood sample of 90 to 150 mL on average was drawn into heparinised tubes. Naive, central memory, regulatory and stem cell-like memory CD4+ T cells were sorted on a BD FACSAria II using a panel including CD45RO, CCR7, CD25, CD127, CD95 and CD27. A purity above 98% was achieved for all sorted populations. Right away, PBMCs were isolated by Lymphoprep density gradient centrifugation and were stained directly, with no culture step. So that batch effects would be minimized, each experiment stained and sorted samples in pairs, pairing one healthy donor with one patient. On this clone itself: Its antigen target is currently unknown. Within one base of it there is no much larger clone, and no base qualities were kept.

The entire amount of isolated RNA was reverse transcribed using the High Capacity cDNA Reverse Transcription Kit, so the sequenced TCRB transcripts were expressed ones. Deep immunoSEQ sequencing was applied to naive, central memory and regulatory T cell samples, giving an average of approximately 3.8 million total reads per sample. Sorted cells were lysed in RLT buffer, and RNA was extracted using DNase-treated RNeasy Micro or Mini kits according to cell number. To prevent cross-contamination, each cell subset was processed individually, whereas patient and healthy donor samples were processed jointly. TCRB sequences were amplified from cDNA with the immunoSEQ multiplex PCR, producing 87-bp fragments spanning the CDR3 region. Amplicons were sequenced on the Illumina HiSeq platform. Concerning the study's data processing: PCR bias was computationally corrected using synthetic template baselines, reads within Hamming distance 2 were collapsed, and singletons that could not be merged were discarded. Reads were aligned to IMGT to assign V, D and J genes, CDR3 length, and insertions or deletions at six rearrangement sites. Clonotype counts were normalized to sorted cell number within each subset before computing true diversity and Gini coefficients with the tcR R package. The overlap coefficient, calculated on TCRB nucleotide sequences, was used to measure repertoire sharing. Out-of-frame TCRB sequences from naive cells were analyzed as a proxy for the pre-selection repertoire. Held by TCRdb, this immuneACCESS table contains in-frame sequences only and omits some clones. Under half of the omission traces to an unresolved V gene where checked; the cause of the rest is unknown. The DNA was the basis for D and trimming; V, J and clone size are from that table. Recorded for this sample are some 700,000 clones; around an eighth of them occurred a single time. The top ten hold approximately 0.021% of the sample.

The receptor chain draws on TRBV27 and TRBJ1-6; possibly the D gene is TRBD1, per 6 matching bases. Material: naive CD4+ T cells from blood. The meaning of the sample's cell subset or site label: true naive CD4+ T cells. The TCR sequence derives from a man aged 18 to 29 with type 1 diabetes. In nucleotides, the sequence is TGTGCCAGCAGTTTAGGAACAGGGAACGATTCACCCCTCCACTTT. It is translated as CASSLGTGNDSPLHF.